This T cell receptor (beta chain) was sequenced for a study of blood T cells in healthy people across ages. The study's findings and limits: Fewer expanded clones and more diversity marked long-lived versus aged donors.

Every donor provided 7.5 to 10 milliliters of peripheral blood. The CDR3 is 16 amino acids. Germline loops: CDR1 MDHEN, CDR2 SYDVKM. The ends were cut back, 7 bases at V and 1 base at J, with 19 bases in the middle. PCR was performed a second time for roughly 7 to 11 cycles using a sample-barcoded 5' primer and a J-beta primer mix. TCRdb called the 5' RACE reads again in MiXCR, with one record for every CDR3 protein. The repertoire holds roughly 730,000 distinct CDR3 sequences, with approximately 60% as singletons. To note about this clonotype: Antigen: not known.

Sample: blood. V is TRBV28 and J is TRBJ2-5; tentatively, D is TRBD2 (6 bases). The origin of this receptor is a middle-aged man in good health. The CDR3 here is CASTLASLGGQETQYF. CDR3 in DNA: TGTGCCAGCACCCTCGCCTCCCTCGGGGGCCAAGAGACCCAGTACTTC.